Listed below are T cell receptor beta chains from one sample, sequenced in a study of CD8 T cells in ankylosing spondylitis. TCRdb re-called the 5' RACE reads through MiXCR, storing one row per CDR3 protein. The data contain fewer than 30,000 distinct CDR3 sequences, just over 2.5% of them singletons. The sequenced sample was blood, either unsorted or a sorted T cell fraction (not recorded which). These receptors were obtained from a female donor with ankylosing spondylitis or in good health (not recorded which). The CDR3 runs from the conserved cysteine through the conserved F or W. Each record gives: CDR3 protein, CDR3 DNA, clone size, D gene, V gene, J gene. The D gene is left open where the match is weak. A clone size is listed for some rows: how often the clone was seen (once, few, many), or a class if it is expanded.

CASSPGERGIYEQYF	TGTGCCAGCAGCCCCGGGGAGCGGGGAATCTACGAGCAGTACTTC	medium-sized	TRBD2	TRBV9	TRBJ2-7
CASSGSGGSYEQYF	TGTGCCAGCAGCGGTAGCGGGGGAAGCTACGAGCAGTACTTC	many	TRBD2	TRBV9	TRBJ2-7
CASSLRTSGSTDTQYF	TGTGCCAGCAGCTTACGGACTAGCGGGAGCACAGATACGCAGTATTTT	many	TRBD2	TRBV9	TRBJ2-3
CASSVDSDQPQHF	TGTGCCAGCAGCGTCGACAGTGATCAGCCCCAGCATTTT	many	NA	TRBV9	TRBJ1-5
CASSDSGSGANVLTF	TGTGCCAGCAGCGACTCAGGCTCTGGGGCCAACGTCCTGACTTTC	many	NA	TRBV9	TRBJ2-6
CASSVAGGRTGDTQYF	TGTGCCAGCAGCGTAGCTGGGGGAAGGACTGGAGATACGCAGTATTTT	many	NA	TRBV9	TRBJ2-3
CASSVGDGTETQYF	TGTGCCAGCAGCGTAGGCGACGGGACCGAGACCCAGTACTTC	many	NA	TRBV9	TRBJ2-5
CASSVRQGPYEQYF	TGTGCCAGCAGCGTTAGACAGGGACCCTACGAGCAGTACTTC	NA	TRBD1	TRBV9	TRBJ2-7
CASSVAQGGETQYF	TGTGCCAGCAGCGTAGCACAGGGGGGAGAGACCCAGTACTTC	many	TRBD1	TRBV9	TRBJ2-5
CASSVGNEGYEQYF	TGTGCCAGCAGCGTAGGAAATGAGGGTTACGAGCAGTACTTC	few	NA	TRBV9	TRBJ2-7
CASSVVGTNSYNEQFF	TGTGCCAGCAGCGTAGTCGGCACTAACTCCTACAATGAGCAGTTCTTC	many	NA	TRBV9	TRBJ2-1
CASSVGWSNEKLFF	TGTGCCAGCAGCGTAGGATGGAGTAATGAAAAACTGTTTTTT	NA	NA	TRBV9	TRBJ1-4
CASSTLDGRNTGELFF	TGTGCCAGCAGCACCCTGGACGGAAGAAACACCGGGGAGCTGTTTTTT	many	NA	TRBV21-1	TRBJ2-2
CASSEGSQETQYF	TGTGCCAGCAGCGAAGGATCGCAAGAGACCCAGTACTTC	many	NA	TRBV9	TRBJ2-5
CASSFGLDTEAFF	TGTGCCAGCAGTTTCGGGTTGGACACTGAAGCTTTCTTT	many	NA	TRBV9	TRBJ1-1
CASSDTRRTGGDRSGANVLTF	TGTGCCAGCAGTGATACCCGCCGGACAGGGGGGGACCGATCAGGGGCCAACGTCCTGACTTTC	many	TRBD1	TRBV25-1	TRBJ2-6
CASSVGLIGGTDTQYF	TGTGCCAGCAGCGTAGGACTTATCGGGGGCACAGATACGCAGTATTTT	many	NA	TRBV9	TRBJ2-3
CASSVVGGEQYF	TGTGCCAGCAGCGTAGTCGGGGGCGAGCAGTACTTC	many	NA	TRBV9	TRBJ2-7
CASSVNRDTGGTYEQYF	TGTGCCAGCAGCGTCAACCGGGACACAGGAGGAACCTACGAGCAGTACTTC	many	NA	TRBV9	TRBJ2-7
CASSVAVGSYEGYTF	TGTGCCAGCAGCGTAGCAGTGGGCAGCTATGAGGGCTACACCTTC	many	NA	TRBV9	TRBJ1-2
CASSVGLPDTQYF	TGTGCCAGCAGCGTGGGCCTCCCAGATACGCAGTATTTT	many	NA	TRBV9	TRBJ2-3
CASRASGSQRGEQFF	TGTGCCAGCAGAGCTAGCGGGAGTCAGCGGGGTGAGCAGTTCTTC	many	TRBD2	TRBV9	TRBJ2-1
CASSPRTSSGELFF	TGTGCCAGCAGCCCCCGGACTAGTTCCGGGGAGCTGTTTTTT	many	TRBD2	TRBV9	TRBJ2-2
CASSVGRGSGTGELFF	TGTGCCAGCAGCGTAGGCAGGGGATCCGGCACCGGGGAGCTGTTTTTT	many	NA	TRBV9	TRBJ2-2
CASEPGHYGYTF	TGTGCCAGCGAACCAGGCCATTATGGCTACACCTTC	many	NA	TRBV9	TRBJ1-2